This T cell receptor beta chain was recovered during a study of regulatory T cells in long-lasting Graves disease. This clonotype was seen at least ten times. Germline is not matched at one junction end, which may reflect a read error. Library construction for TCR beta used iRepertoire HTBI primers and Arm-PCR of CDR3 regions. TCRdb reprocessed the multiplex PCR reads with MiXCR, giving one entry per CDR3 protein. The data contain 350,000 to 400,000 distinct CDR3 sequences, 15% of them singletons. The sample's time point: newly diagnosed GD, antithyroid drugs for less than 3 months. Construction of the TCR library relied on RNA isolated from PBMCs. The specimen comprised peripheral blood mononuclear cells (PBMCs), sampled at new diagnosis, from a patient treated with antithyroid drugs. This TCR was recovered from a female donor with Graves disease.

CDR3 sequence reads: CTSIQPRQGLNSPLHF. The DNA for the CDR3 is TGTACCAGCATCCAGCCCAGACAGGGGCTGAATTCACCCCTCCACTTT. The J gene is TRBJ1-6, the V gene TRBV28; 8 nucleotides agree with TRBD1. This CDR3 has 16 residues. The germline V gene encodes CDR1 MDHEN and CDR2 SYDVKM. The whole variable domain, filled in from reference TRBV28 and TRBJ1-6, reads DVKVTQSSRYLVKRTGEKVFLECVQDMDHENMFWYRQDPGLGLRLIYFSYDVKMKEKGDIPEGYSVSREKKERFSLILESASTNQTSMYLCTSIQPRQGLNSPLHFGNGTRLTVT.